Given below is one TCR beta chain in context. The data were taken from a study of blood T cell repertoires in COVID-19. Study context: T cells, B-cell-depleted T cells, or PBMCs supplied cDNA or gDNA.

The length of the CDR3 is 14 residues. Germline loops: CDR1 MGHDK, CDR2 SYGVNS. Losses at the gene ends were 6 bases for V and 2 bases for J; bases not matched to a gene: 3. The data were produced by immunoSEQ multiplex PCR, yet TCRdb's version contains in-frame clones alone and is incomplete. The sample lists about 90,000 clones, 85% to 95% seen once, with approximately 6% in the top ten. The material sequenced was peripheral blood. This receptor was identified in a woman between 55 and 75 years old with active COVID-19. V usage is TRBV25-1 and J usage is TRBJ1-2, with 10 bases lining up with TRBD1. The CDR3 region has the DNA TGTGCCAGCAGGGGGACAGGGGAAAACTATGGCTACACCTTC. The encoded protein is CASRGTGENYGYTF.